This TCR beta chain was captured in a study of T cell responses to AZD1222 COVID-19 vaccine (dated by TCRdb to 2020 to 2022). Looking at the study overall: TCR sequencing was performed for 233 trial participants, of whom 200 to 220 were given two doses of AZD1222 and around 25 were given two doses of MenACWY control vaccine. Trial participants were enrolled by age into subgroups of 18-55, 56-69 and 70-plus years, and about 150, 27 and 61 TCR-sequenced participants, respectively, were included in these subgroups.

What the time point label conveys for this sample: baseline before first vaccination. The label giving this sample's treatment or condition can be read as: meningococcal conjugate vaccine given as trial control. Vaccinee samples were obtained from the UK trials COV001 and COV002, which included a single-blind randomized controlled phase 2/3 trial of AZD1222 (ChAdOx1 nCoV-19) in healthy adults. Trial participant PBMC samples were collected at day 0 and day 28 after the second dose for TCRbeta chain sequencing. Findings and caveats that apply to the study as a whole: Spike-specific TCR breadth and depth rose significantly after two AZD1222 doses compared with day 0 and with MenACWY recipients. Because no day 14 peak-response samples were available, the repertoires could be characterized only after the peak T cell response. Participants were mostly white British and included more females than males, and it was suggested by the authors that clonal diversity may have been underestimated. In the small 56-69-year group, the increase in depth fell short of significance, most likely because of low power. CD4 TCRs associated with the vaccine covered the entire spike protein, and the dominant responses were in regions 160-218 and 743-854. Reportedly, almost half of the unique spike-specific TCRs recognized epitopes lying outside the regions that are mutated in the B.1.351 and B.1.1.7 variants. Conclusions about previously exposed vaccinees are limited because only six or seven AZD1222 recipients were SARS-CoV-2 seropositive at baseline.

The CDR3 regions of human TCRbeta chains were analyzed by immunosequencing. The published analysis was carried out like this. Repertoire TCRs were checked for matches against a reference library of SARS-CoV-2-specific TCRs that had been generated using the MIRA antigen-specificity platform. Breadth meant the fraction of unique TCRs that were SARS-CoV-2-associated, whereas depth meant the fraction of total T cells that were SARS-CoV-2-associated. Using the MIRA data, each spike-specific TCR was assigned both to the spike region to which the TCR was reactive and to a CD4 or CD8 class. Log10-transformed breadth and depth values were compared by one-way ANOVA with Sidak's multiple comparisons tests. What TCRdb holds here is the immuneACCESS table cut down to in-frame rearrangements. Part of the clones is not present; checked against another copy, under half of the missing clones reflect an unresolved V gene, and the others are unexplained. That table furnishes V, J and clone size, whereas the DNA furnished D and trimming. The sample contains about 90,000 clones, approximately 90% of them found a single time. Together, the top ten hold 4% to 6% of the sample.

As concerns this clone: This receptor's antigen is unknown. The record has no base qualities; no much larger clone is one base away.

The specimen was peripheral blood, collected on day 0 of MenACWY control vaccination. The sequence derives from an adult in good health.

The sequenced DNA: TGTGCCACCAGTGGGTCGGGGAACACCGGGGAGCTGTTTTTT. It is translated as CATSGSGNTGELFF. The V and J genes are TRBV24-1 and TRBJ2-2; the D gene assignment is ambiguous. The CDR3, cysteine through phenylalanine, is 14 amino acids long. Only the CDR3 portion is preserved as DNA: 42 bases, with reading frame beginning at the first base. Trimming takes 5 bases from V and 1 base from J, and the germline ends sit 7 bases apart. Reading the germline V gene gives CDR1 KGHDR and CDR2 SFDVKD.